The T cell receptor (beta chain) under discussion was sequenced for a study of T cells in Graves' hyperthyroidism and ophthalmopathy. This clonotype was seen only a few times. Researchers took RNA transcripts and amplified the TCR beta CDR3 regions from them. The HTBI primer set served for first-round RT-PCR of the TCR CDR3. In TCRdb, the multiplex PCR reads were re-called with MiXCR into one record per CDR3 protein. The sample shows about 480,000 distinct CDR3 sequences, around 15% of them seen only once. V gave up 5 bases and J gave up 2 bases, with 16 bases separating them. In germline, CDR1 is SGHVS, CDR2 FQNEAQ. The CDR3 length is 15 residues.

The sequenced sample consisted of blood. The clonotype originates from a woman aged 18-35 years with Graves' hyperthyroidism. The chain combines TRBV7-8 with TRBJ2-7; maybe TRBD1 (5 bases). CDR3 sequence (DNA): TGTGCCAGCAGCATAGGGGCGAATGGGACCTACGAGCAGTACGTC. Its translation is CASSIGANGTYEQYV.